One and the same sample provided the 17 T cell receptor beta chains below, sequenced in a study of cytomegalovirus exposure and HLA in healthy donors. The PCR contained 60 Vbeta and 13 Jbeta primers. Clones were sequenced by immunoSEQ multiplex PCR, and TCRdb holds only the in-frame ones, with some missing. This sample has about 65,000 clones, with 78% found just once. The specimen was PBMCs. Receptors originate from a girl aged 5 to 17 in good health and CMV-seropositive.

This clone was seen more than once but under ten times. This chain uses TRBV30 with TRBJ1-1; D not resolved. The CDR3 extends over 13 amino acids. With 0 bases removed from V and 1 base from J, the gap between germline ends came to 6 bases. Germline assignment: CDR1 GTSNPN and CDR2 SVGIG (reference sequence). Here the CDR3 reads CAWSVRRNTEAFF. The CDR3, as DNA: TGTGCCTGGAGTGTACGGAGGAACACTGAAGCTTTCTTT.

The V call is TRBV2, the J call TRBJ2-2; 7 bases are a match to TRBD1. Germline-derived CDR1 and CDR2 are SNHLY and FYNNEI. Trimming at V came to 4 bases and at J to 4 bases, leaving 9 bases not matched to a gene. The CDR3 has 16 residues. CDR3 region: CASSGYHRGSTGELFF. In DNA, the CDR3 is TGTGCCAGCAGTGGCTACCACAGGGGAAGCACCGGGGAGCTGTTTTTT. Combining the CDR3 with reference TRBV2 and TRBJ2-2 gives the whole variable domain EPEVTQTPSHQVTQMGQEVILRCVPISNHLYFYWYRQILGQKVEFLVSFYNNEISEKSEIFDDQFSVERPDGSNFTLKIRSTKLEDSAMYFCASSGYHRGSTGELFFGEGSRLTVL.

The V call is TRBV28, the J call TRBJ1-2; a weak D match, TRBD1 (5 bases). The CDR3 length is 14 residues. Germline V gene data show CDR1 as MDHEN and CDR2 as SYDVKM. Trimming left V 3 bases short and J 2 bases short, with 10 bases between. DNA for the CDR3: TGTGCCAGCAGTTTCGGGGGTAAGAACTATGGCTACACCTTC. Residues: CASSFGGKNYGYTF.

The V call is TRBV5-1, the J call TRBJ2-7; 9 bases fit TRBD1. The junction had 11 bases not matched to a gene; V was cut back by 6 bases and J by 7 bases. The CDR3 length is 14 residues. The germline V gene has CDR1 SGHRS and CDR2 YFSETQ. The CDR3 DNA reads as TGCGCCAGCAACCTCCCGGGACAGGGAGGAGAGCAGTACTTC. Encoded protein: CASNLPGQGGEQYF.

This chain connects TRBV28 to TRBJ1-5; D is perhaps TRBD1 (5 bases). This CDR3 spans 15 amino acids. Germline CDR1 is MDHEN and CDR2 is SYDVKM. The germline V and J ends were trimmed by 6 bases and 0 bases, with 12 bases remaining between them. The DNA of the CDR3 is TGTGCCAGCAGCCCAAGGGGTTATAGCAATCAGCCCCAGCATTTT. Translation gives CASSPRGYSNQPQHF.

The V gene is TRBV29-1, the J gene TRBJ2-3, with D hard to call. The CDR3 has 15 residues. V was pared by 2 bases and J by 5 bases, with 17 bases between. The germline gives CDR1 SQVTM, CDR2 ANQGSEA. CDR3 DNA sequence: TGCAGCGTTGAATCTAAGCCAGCGAGTAAAGATACGCAGTATTTT. Residues: CSVESKPASKDTQYF.

Concerning this clone: This sample also contains other DNA sequences that code for the same CDR3. The genes are TRBV29-1 and TRBJ1-2, with D perhaps matching TRBD1 (6 bases). The CDR3 length is 11 residues. Trimming stripped 4 bases from V and 7 bases from J, with 10 bases between. CDR1 is SQVTM and CDR2 is ANQGSEA in the germline V gene. CDR3 sequence: CSVVTGGGYTF. CDR3 DNA: TGCAGCGTTGTGACAGGCGGTGGCTACACCTTC.

V usage is TRBV6-5 and J usage is TRBJ1-3; D not certain. Germline V gene lookup returns CDR1 MNHEY and CDR2 SVGAGI. CDR3 length: 13 amino acids. Trimming removed 8 bases from V and 7 bases from J, with 15 bases in between. The CDR3 DNA reads as TGTGCCAGCCTGCCCCGCCCCGGGAACACCATATATTTT. Protein product: CASLPRPGNTIYF.

The chain joins TRBV7-8 to TRBJ1-2; 7 nucleotides line up with TRBD1. The V segment lost 4 bases and the J segment 3 bases; nucleotides outside the gene matches: 11. The CDR3 extends over 16 amino acids. From germline, CDR1 is SGHVS and CDR2 FQNEAQ. CDR3 nucleotides: TGTGCCAGCAGCTCCTGGGGCCGACAGGGACACTATGGCTACACCTTC. Its translation is CASSSWGRQGHYGYTF.

The V gene is TRBV28, the J gene TRBJ1-2; no definite D call. CDR1 is MDHEN, CDR2 SYDVKM, per germline. The CDR3 totals 13 residues. Trimming removed 8 bases from V and 5 bases from J, with 15 bases in between. This CDR3 is CASASLPSYGYTF. In DNA form, the CDR3 reads TGTGCCAGCGCATCATTACCCAGTTATGGCTACACCTTC.

For the CDR3, the DNA is TGCGCCAGCAGCTTAGGGGGGGTAGATACGCAGTATTTT. This encodes CASSLGGVDTQYF. The J gene is TRBJ2-3, the V gene TRBV5-1; the D gene is possibly TRBD2 (7 bases). Germline CDR1 reads SGHRS; CDR2 reads YFSETQ. The V end lost 2 bases, the J end lost 5 bases, and 9 bases lay between the germline ends. The CDR3 loop spans 13 amino acids.

The rearrangement joins TRBV7-2 to TRBJ2-5, with 10 bases fitting TRBD2. The V segment lost 2 bases and the J segment 5 bases; nucleotides outside the gene matches: 8. Germline V lookup: CDR1 SGHTA, CDR2 FQGNSA. This CDR3 has 16 amino acids. The CDR3 here is CASSLIKRGGVETQYF. In DNA form, the CDR3 reads TGTGCCAGCAGCTTAATTAAGCGGGGGGGCGTGGAGACCCAGTACTTC.

The chain carries TRBV30 and TRBJ1-6; 7 bases are a match to TRBD1. The germline V gene encodes CDR1 GTSNPN and CDR2 SVGIG (reference sequence). With 5 bases clipped from V and 7 bases from J, the junction kept 11 bases outside the gene matches. The CDR3 runs 15 residues. DNA for the CDR3: TGTGCCTGGGAGGCGACAGGGTGGGGAAATTCACCCCTCCACTTT. It yields the protein CAWEATGWGNSPLHF. The complete variable domain, with remaining parts taken from reference TRBV30 and TRBJ1-6, reads SQTIHQWPATLVQPVGSPLSLECTVEGTSNPNLYWYRQAAGRGLQLLFYSVGIGQISSEVPQNLSASRPQDRQFILSSKKLLLSDSGFYLCAWEATGWGNSPLHFGNGTRLTVT.

This clone was detected only once. The chain combines TRBV18 with TRBJ2-7; D possibly corresponds to TRBD1 (5 bases). Germline loops: CDR1 KGHSH, CDR2 LQKENI. V was trimmed by 4 bases and J by 5 bases, leaving 9 bases between them. This CDR3 spans 12 amino acids. In nucleotides, the CDR3 is TGTGCCAGCTCACTAAAAGGGGACGAGCAGTACTTC. Protein: CASSLKGDEQYF. The full variable domain, in which reference TRBV18 and TRBJ2-7 provide the parts outside the CDR3, is NAGVMQNPRHLVRRRGQEARLRCSPMKGHSHVYWYRQLPEEGLKFMVYLQKENIIDESGMPKERFSAEFPKEGPSILRIQQVVRGDSAAYFCASSLKGDEQYFGPGTRLTVT.

This clone was detected only once. This chain links TRBV9 with TRBJ1-2; D unclear. This CDR3 region has 16 residues. Germline V gene data show CDR1 as SGDLS and CDR2 as YYNGEE. Between the trimmed V and J ends, which lost 0 bases and 2 bases, there was a span of 14 bases. This CDR3 reads CASSVGAQIVNYGYTF. The DNA for the CDR3 is TGTGCCAGCAGCGTAGGGGCCCAGATAGTAAACTATGGCTACACCTTC.

The chain employs TRBV2 and TRBJ1-4, with D unclear. CDR3 length: 10 amino acids. Germline CDR1 and CDR2: SNHLY and FYNNEI. Between the trimmed V and J ends, which lost 5 bases and 10 bases, there was a span of 5 bases. The CDR3 region has the DNA TGTGCCAGCAGTCGTATAAAACTGTTTTTT. Translated, it gives CASSRIKLFF.

The chain joins TRBV30 to TRBJ1-2, with D perhaps matching TRBD1 (5 bases). The CDR3 extends over 12 amino acids. V was clipped by 7 bases and J by 4 bases, with 13 bases between them. Germline lookup yields CDR1 GTSNPN and CDR2 SVGIG (reference sequence). DNA of the CDR3: TGTGCCTTAAGGCAGGGAACCTATGGCTACACCTTC. As protein: CALRQGTYGYTF.